One and the same sample provided the 16 T cell receptor beta chains below, sequenced in a study of glioma-infiltrating T cells. Using RNA template, CDR3s of TCR alpha and beta were amplified with iRepertoire arm-PCR. TCRdb used MiXCR to reprocess the multiplex PCR reads, holding one entry per CDR3 protein. The data contain around 390,000 distinct CDR3 sequences, approximately 42% of them singletons. Specimen: glioma tissue, nonneoplastic brain tissue, or PBMCs (not recorded which). Source of these receptors: a human donor with low-grade glioma or glioblastoma, undergoing nonglioma brain surgery, or in good health (not recorded which).

This sequence joins TRBV2 and TRBJ2-7; D is perhaps TRBD1 (6 bases). Germline V gene sequence: CDR1 SNHLY, CDR2 FYNNEI. The CDR3 sequence is 14 residues long. Trimming took off 4 bases at V and 2 bases at J, with 12 bases between the two ends. The CDR3: CASSGTVKTYEQYF. In DNA form, the CDR3 reads TGTGCCAGCAGTGGGACAGTAAAAACCTACGAGCAGTACTTC.

The DNA of the CDR3 is TGTGCCAGCAGCCAAGAAGTTAACTGGAGCACAGATACGCAGTATTTT. Its translation is CASSQEVNWSTDTQYF. The chain is built from TRBV14 and TRBJ2-3; D not certain. The CDR3 runs to 16 residues. The germline gives CDR1 SGHDN, CDR2 FVKESK. V was shortened by 0 bases and J by 0 bases, with 10 bases between the two germline ends.

The chain uses TRBV4-3 and TRBJ2-2, with D unresolved. This CDR3 has 14 amino acids. Germline lookup yields CDR1 LGHNA and CDR2 YSLEER. V gave up 6 bases and J gave up 1 base, with 9 bases separating them. Here the CDR3 reads CASRKVLNTGELFF. The CDR3 coding sequence is TGCGCCAGCAGGAAGGTTTTGAACACCGGGGAGCTGTTTTTT.

The chain carries TRBV10-2 and TRBJ2-5; TRBD2 aligns across 7 bases. The V and J ends lost 3 bases and 5 bases, in that order; junction bases with no gene match: 9. The CDR3 runs to 15 residues. CDR1 is WSHSY and CDR2 is SAAADI in the germline V gene. CDR3 amino acids: CASSETGTTLETQYF. CDR3 DNA sequence: TGCGCCAGCAGTGAAACCGGGACTACCTTGGAGACCCAGTACTTC.

This clonotype came up a few times. The V call is TRBV12-3 or TRBV12-4, the J call TRBJ1-2, with a possible D match to TRBD1 (5 bases). The CDR3 consists of 13 residues. V lost 1 base to trimming and J lost 8 bases, with 11 bases between them. CDR3: CASSLEQGGGYTF. The CDR3 nucleotides read TGTGCCAGCAGTTTAGAGCAGGGTGGCGGCTACACCTTC.

The chain combines TRBV28 with TRBJ2-3; D might be TRBD1 (6 bases). V was trimmed by 4 bases and J by 1 base, leaving 9 bases between them. This CDR3 has 14 residues. Germline V gene lookup returns CDR1 MDHEN and CDR2 SYDVKM. DNA of the CDR3: TGTGCCAGCAGTTGGACAGTTGGCACAGATACGCAGTATTTT. It is translated as CASSWTVGTDTQYF.

There are many counts of this clonotype. V usage is TRBV6-1 and J usage is TRBJ2-2; 8 bases match TRBD1. Per germline, CDR1 MNHNS and CDR2 SASEGT. CDR3 size: 15 residues. J gave up 0 bases and V 6 bases, and 3 bases lay outside the gene matches. The DNA for the CDR3 is TGTGCCAGCAGAAGACAGGGGTCGAACACCGGGGAGCTGTTTTTT. This gives the protein CASRRQGSNTGELFF.

The V call is TRBV20-1, the J call TRBJ2-7, with D uncertain. The germline V gene has CDR1 DFQATT and CDR2 SNEGSKA (reference sequence). The CDR3 contains 11 residues. This CDR3 reads CSAHWGYEQYF. DNA for the CDR3: TGCAGCGCCCACTGGGGCTACGAGCAGTACTTC.

This clonotype was seen only a few times. The CDR3 sequence: CASSTRLAGPAYEQYF. For the CDR3, the DNA is TGTGCCAGCAGCACCCGTCTAGCGGGCCCTGCCTACGAGCAGTACTTC. The chain links TRBV27 to TRBJ2-7; TRBD2 aligns across 8 bases. Germline V CDR1 and CDR2: MNHEY, SMNVEV (reference sequence). J gave up 2 bases and V 6 bases, and 12 bases lay outside the gene matches. The CDR3 is 16 residues long.

The chain recombines TRBV20-1 with TRBJ2-1; D is possibly TRBD1 or TRBD2 (5 bases each). Germline CDR1 DFQATT, CDR2 SNEGSKA (reference sequence). This CDR3 is 18 amino acids long. The V end was cut by 7 bases, the J end by 1 base, with 26 bases between. CDR3 in amino acids: CSEERRYGQGESYNEQFF. As DNA, the CDR3 is TGCAGTGAGGAAAGGAGGTATGGGCAGGGAGAATCCTACAATGAGCAGTTCTTC.

V and J are TRBV6-2 or TRBV6-3 and TRBJ2-1; the D gene could be TRBD1 or TRBD2 (6 bases each). This CDR3 region has 17 residues. Germline loops: CDR1 MNHEY, CDR2 SVGEGT. Trimming took 6 bases from V and 8 from J, leaving 26 bases between them. The CDR3 DNA follows: TGTGCCAGCAGAGTCGCCCGACTAGGGGGAGTTAGACATGAGCAGTTCTTC. Protein sequence: CASRVARLGGVRHEQFF.

This clonotype was seen only a few times. The chain's CDR3 is CASSSISGRARNEQYF. The CDR3 bases are TGCGCCAGCAGCTCTATTAGCGGGAGGGCCCGGAACGAGCAGTACTTC. The V and J genes are TRBV5-1 and TRBJ2-7; 11 bases fit TRBD2. V trimming: 3 bases; J trimming: 5 bases; junction bases outside the gene matches: 10. The CDR3 totals 16 residues. Germline CDR1 is SGHRS and CDR2 is YFSETQ.

A remark on this clonotype: Being one base from a much bigger clone, this may be a read error. The chain recombines TRBV6-1 with TRBJ2-7; 9 positions agree with TRBD2. V shed 10 bases, J shed 7 bases, and the junction held 11 bases outside the gene matches. Germline loops: CDR1 MNHNS, CDR2 SASEGT. The CDR3 sequence is 13 residues long. The CDR3 DNA is TGTGCCACTTGGCGGGAGGGCCTTAATGAGCAGTACTTC. Translated: CATWREGLNEQYF.

In the case of this clonotype: It may be a read error: a sequence one base away is much more abundant. This sequence joins TRBV28 and TRBJ1-5, with 8 nucleotides matching TRBD1. Germline-derived CDR1 and CDR2 are MDHEN and SYDVKM. The CDR3 sequence is 14 residues long. This CDR3 is CASSRTGLNQPLHF. CDR3 sequence (DNA): TGTGCCAGCAGTAGGACAGGGTTGAATCAGCCCCTGCATTTT.

This rearrangement joins TRBV27 to TRBJ2-7, with 12 bases that match TRBD2. The V and J ends lost 6 bases and 6 bases, in that order; junction bases with no gene match: 3. Germline assignment: CDR1 MNHEY and CDR2 SMNVEV (reference sequence). The CDR3 is 13 residues long. The CDR3 DNA is TGTGCCAGCAGCCTAGCGGGAGGGGGCGAGCAGTACTTC. Translated, it gives CASSLAGGGEQYF.

Only one count was recorded for this clonotype. The chain couples TRBV20-1 to TRBJ2-6; D possibly uses TRBD1 or TRBD2 (6 bases each). V dropped 5 bases and J dropped 1 base, with 12 bases sitting between them. Germline V CDR1 and CDR2: DFQATT, SNEGSKA (reference sequence). This CDR3 spans 15 amino acids. The CDR3, as DNA: TGCAGTGCTCGGCAGGGGAGGTCTGGGGCCAACGTCCTGACTTTC. It specifies CSARQGRSGANVLTF.